This paragraph reports one T cell receptor (beta chain). The target antigen is unknown. The sample is drawn from a study of graft-versus-host responses after intestinal transplantation. Study-level information: The whole recipient group had anti-thymocyte globulin induction followed by tacrolimus and steroids for roughly three years.

The table came from immunoSEQ multiplex PCR; TCRdb's copy has only in-frame clones and leaves some out. The sample has about 85,000 clones, 91% seen once; the top ten hold around 7.6%. Regarding the study as a whole: Some patients had graft-donor T cell macrochimerism. In their allografts, the ratios of graft-versus-host to host-versus-graft T cell clones were high. An association linked early post-transplant HvG declines with peak circulating GvH clone levels. The marrow of recipients harbored GvH clones, and ileum or blood showed some of them first.

Germline CDR1 SGHDT, CDR2 YYEEEE. This CDR3 comprises 16 residues. J lost 0 bases, V lost 0 bases, and 2 bases had no gene match. The source is a human donor who was the organ donor for an intestinal transplant. The specimen comprised unstimulated CD8+ T cells sorted from spleen or lymph node cells, sampled before transplant. The V call is TRBV5-6, the J call TRBJ2-7; 11 bases agree with TRBD2. The CDR3 is CASSLGLAGISYEQYF. The DNA for the CDR3 is TGTGCCAGCAGCTTGGGACTAGCGGGAATCTCCTACGAGCAGTACTTC.